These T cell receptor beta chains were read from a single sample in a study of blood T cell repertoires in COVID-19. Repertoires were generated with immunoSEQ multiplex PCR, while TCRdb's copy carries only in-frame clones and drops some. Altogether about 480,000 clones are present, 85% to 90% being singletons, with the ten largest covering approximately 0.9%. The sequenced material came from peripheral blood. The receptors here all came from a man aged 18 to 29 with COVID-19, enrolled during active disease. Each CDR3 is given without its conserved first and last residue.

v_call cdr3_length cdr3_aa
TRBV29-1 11 SVRGSFGNEQY
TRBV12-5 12 ASGLDRVNQPQH
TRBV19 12 ASSIRQSRFGAF
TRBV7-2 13 ASSLGGPGANVLT
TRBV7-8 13 ASSLSGIFNQPQH
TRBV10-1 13 ASSDMGQAPDTQY
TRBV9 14 ASSEGTSGGTGELF
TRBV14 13 ASSQAGTGSYEQY
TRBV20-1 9 GGTEGVGYT
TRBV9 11 ASSVDPGNTIY
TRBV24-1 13 ATSDPRANTGELF
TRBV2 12 ASSTSGSTDTQY
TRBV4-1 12 ASSQLMAGNGYT
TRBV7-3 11 ASSLQGWETQY
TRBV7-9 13 ASSFGGRAIGEQF
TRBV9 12 ASSVRESPYEQY
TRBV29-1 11 SVRQRTNEKLF
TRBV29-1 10 SAEDSAYEQY
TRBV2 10 ASSSLAGELF
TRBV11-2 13 ASSSTSGRDSEQF
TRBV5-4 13 ASSSGGAGANVLT
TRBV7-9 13 ASSLAGSSGNTIY
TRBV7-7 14 ASSPTGSQNTGELF
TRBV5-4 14 ASSWPAGTGGNEQF
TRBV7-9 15 ASPYIAGGVYTGELF
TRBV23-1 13 ASSQSRVAKNIQY
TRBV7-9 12 ASSLGQGREKLF
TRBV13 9 ASSLGQATT
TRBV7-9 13 ASRSKTEMNTEAF
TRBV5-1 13 ASSSEGGAGNTIY
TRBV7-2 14 ASRKSGGVAKNIQY
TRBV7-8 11 ASSLAQNSPLH
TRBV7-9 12 ASSFKRGTDTQY
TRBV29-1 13 SVEGSGGATDTQY
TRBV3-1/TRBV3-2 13 ASSPQGFGTGELF
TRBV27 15 ASSSFGTSGVRDEQF
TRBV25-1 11 ASSGSGSNEQF
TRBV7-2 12 ASSLGTSRETQY
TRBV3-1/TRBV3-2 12 ASSQGPVDSPLH
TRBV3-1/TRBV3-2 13 ASSPEVGQRNTIY
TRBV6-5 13 ASRQGTVRSYEQY
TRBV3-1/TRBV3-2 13 ASSQDPGRANEQF
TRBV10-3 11 AISASSYNEQF
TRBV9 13 ASSVVPDRGETQY
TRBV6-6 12 ASIDRQGTYEQY
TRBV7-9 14 ASSLGWGLKNTEAF
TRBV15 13 ATSRGSGTNEKLF
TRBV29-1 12 SVVAAAMNTEAF
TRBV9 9 ASSGAKGYT
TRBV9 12 ASTAGDSGNTIY
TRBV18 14 ASSPSARGVTGTQY
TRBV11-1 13 ASSRDRVANYGYT
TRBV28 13 ASSDPGQGVEKLF
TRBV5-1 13 ASSLTGSSNEKLF